Detailed here is one T cell receptor (beta chain). Its antigen is currently unknown. This sample was taken from a study of T cell responses to AZD1222 COVID-19 vaccine. Study summary: Combined were second doses at about 4 or about 12 weeks. Study outcomes and limitations: White British people made up most donors, females outnumbered males, and clonal diversity was possibly underestimated. At baseline, seropositivity was found in only 6 or 7 AZD1222 recipients.

The CDR3 spans 13 residues. Trimming cost V 5 bases and J 3 bases, with 10 bases left between them. The germline V gene encodes CDR1 MNHEY and CDR2 SMNVEV (reference sequence). Assay used: immunoSEQ multiplex PCR; TCRdb lists only in-frame clones, some missing. This table holds approximately 120,000 clones, 87% found once. The chain couples TRBV27 to TRBJ2-5, with D hard to call. The receptor's source is an adult in good health. The sequencing used peripheral blood, collected on day 0 of AZD1222 vaccination. The CDR3 DNA is TGTGCCAGCAGTGGATTTCCAAAAGAGACCCAGTACTTC. Its translation is CASSGFPKETQYF.